The 10 T cell receptor beta chains below all came from one sample that was sequenced in a study of shared clonotypes between healthy human individuals. TCRdb's table, derived via immunoSEQ multiplex PCR, lists solely in-frame clones and lacks some. The sample contains 1.6 million or so clones, 95% to 97% of which appear only once. The specimen sequenced was naive CD4+ T cells sorted from blood. Subset denoted: CD45RA+ positively selected. These receptors all stem from a man under 40 in good health.

The genes are TRBV29-1 and TRBJ2-1; 11 nucleotides match TRBD2. From germline, CDR1 is SQVTM and CDR2 ANQGSEA. The CDR3 is 17 amino acids. Germline trimming cut 4 bases from V and 0 bases from J; bases unmatched to any gene: 8. Here the CDR3 reads CSVVGLAGLSSYNEQFF. The CDR3 DNA reads as TGCAGCGTTGTTGGACTAGCGGGCCTAAGCTCCTACAATGAGCAGTTCTTC.

The genes are TRBV25-1 and TRBJ1-2, with a possible D match to TRBD1 (6 bases). CDR1 is MGHDK, CDR2 SYGVNS, per germline. Deletions cut 7 bases from V and 8 bases from J, with 14 bases between. This CDR3 has 12 amino acids. The CDR3 spells CASTTGSRGYTF. CDR3 in DNA: TGTGCCAGCACTACAGGGAGTCGCGGCTACACCTTC.

V is TRBV7-9 and J is TRBJ1-1, with TRBD1 matching 7 bases. The CDR3 spans 18 residues. Germline CDR1 and CDR2: SEHNR and FQNEAQ (reference sequence). The V and J ends lost 3 bases and 5 bases, in that order; junction bases with no gene match: 18. The CDR3 DNA is TGTGCCAGCAGCTTCCTAACAGGGGCCGGTACCCTTGGAACTGAAGCTTTCTTT. It translates to CASSFLTGAGTLGTEAFF.

About this clone itself: Other DNA sequences in the same sample also yield this CDR3. The gene calls are TRBV28 and TRBJ1-1; weak D call: TRBD1 (6 bases). This CDR3 has 14 residues. V shed 6 bases and J shed 1 base, with 12 bases lying between them. Germline V gene sequence: CDR1 MDHEN, CDR2 SYDVKM. The chain's CDR3 is CASSPPGANTEAFF. CDR3 DNA sequence: TGTGCCAGCAGCCCTCCGGGGGCGAACACTGAAGCTTTCTTT.

The V call is TRBV18, the J call TRBJ2-1; D might be TRBD2 (5 bases). The CDR3 has 13 residues. The V end lost 3 bases, the J end lost 10 bases, and 13 bases lay between the germline ends. The germline gives CDR1 KGHSH, CDR2 LQKENI. The CDR3 DNA is TGTGCCAGCTCACCGTTGACCCAGCGGGAGCAGTTCTTC. Protein sequence: CASSPLTQREQFF.

The V gene is TRBV5-5, the J gene TRBJ2-1; D unresolved. This CDR3 region has 14 residues. In germline, CDR1 is SGHKS, CDR2 YYEKEE (reference sequence). Trimming shortened V by 4 bases and J by 5 bases, and 13 bases separated the two germline ends. The CDR3 region is CASSQHGPNNEQFF. The CDR3 DNA follows: TGTGCCAGCAGCCAACACGGCCCGAACAATGAGCAGTTCTTC.

In DNA, the CDR3 is TGTGCCAGTAGTATTCGGCCAGGGTACTCTGGGGCCAACGTCCTGACTTTC. Its translation: CASSIRPGYSGANVLTF. The chain carries TRBV19 and TRBJ2-6; D may be TRBD1 (5 bases). This CDR3 region has 17 residues. Germline values: CDR1 LNHDA, CDR2 SQIVND (reference sequence). Trimming left V 3 bases short and J 0 bases short, with 12 bases between.

This chain connects TRBV21-1 to TRBJ2-7. TRBV21-1 is annotated as a pseudogene. The CDR3 is made up of 14 amino acids. CDR3: CASSSPGPTYEQYF. CDR3 in DNA: TGTGCCAGCAGCTCCCCGGGACCTACCTACGAGCAGTACTTC.

V and J are TRBV27 and TRBJ2-7; tentatively, D is TRBD1 (6 bases). V lost 2 bases and J lost 2, with 10 bases in between. The CDR3 sequence is 14 residues long. Germline CDR1 is MNHEY and CDR2 is SMNVEV (reference sequence). The chain's CDR3 is CASSLGTPTYEQYF. The CDR3, as DNA: TGTGCCAGCAGTTTAGGGACACCAACCTACGAGCAGTACTTC.

The chain uses TRBV27 and TRBJ2-4; TRBD2 might be the D (6 bases). Germline CDR1 is MNHEY and CDR2 is SMNVEV (reference sequence). CDR3 length: 12 residues. V lost 7 bases and J lost 8, with 12 bases in between. Here the CDR3 reads CASKGGTHIQYF. CDR3 bases: TGTGCCAGCAAAGGAGGGACCCACATTCAGTACTTC.